Following are 12 T cell receptor beta chains from one sample sequenced in a study of cytomegalovirus exposure and HLA in healthy donors. Researchers ran the PCR with 60 Vbeta and 13 Jbeta primers. Method: immunoSEQ multiplex PCR; TCRdb's copy keeps in-frame clones and lacks some. The sample lists more than 200,000 clones; approximately 79% were seen once. Sequencing was performed on PBMCs. The source is a man aged 18-30 years in good health and CMV-seronegative.

The genes are TRBV5-1 and TRBJ2-3, with 7 bases matching TRBD2. The V gene's germline CDR1 is SGHRS and CDR2 YFSETQ. This CDR3 has 18 residues. V shed 4 bases and J 0 bases; nucleotides not matched to a gene: 14. For the CDR3, the DNA is TGCGCCAGCAGCACCTCTGGCGGGAGTGGGGCTAGCACAGATACGCAGTATTTT. This codes for CASSTSGGSGASTDTQYF.

The rearrangement uses TRBV4-1 and TRBJ1-2; D is unresolved. The V end was cut by 0 bases, the J end by 7 bases, with 12 bases between. Germline V gene data show CDR1 as MGHRA and CDR2 as YSYEKL. The CDR3 consists of 14 residues. This CDR3 reads CASSQEFTAGGYTF. The DNA for the CDR3 is TGCGCCAGCAGCCAAGAGTTTACGGCGGGTGGCTACACCTTC.

The V call is TRBV30, the J call TRBJ1-2; TRBD1 is a possible D gene (5 bases). CDR3 size: 13 residues. Trimming took 7 bases from V and 4 from J, leaving 16 bases between them. CDR1 is GTSNPN, CDR2 SVGIG, per germline (reference sequence). CDR3 protein: CASPALGGYGYTF. The CDR3 DNA reads as TGTGCCTCCCCTGCTCTGGGGGGCTATGGCTACACCTTC.

This clone has only a few counts. The J gene is TRBJ2-4, the V gene TRBV6-1, with a tentative D call TRBD1 (6 bases). Germline V lookup: CDR1 MNHNS, CDR2 SASEGT. The CDR3 runs 13 residues. Trimming took 2 bases from V and 9 from J, leaving 11 bases between them. The CDR3 here is CASSEWTVAIQYF. CDR3 sequence (DNA): TGTGCCAGCAGTGAATGGACAGTCGCCATTCAGTACTTC.

This chain joins TRBV19 and TRBJ1-4; no clear D. Trimming pared 2 bases from V and 6 bases from J, leaving 10 bases between. Per the germline V gene, CDR1 is LNHDA and CDR2 is SQIVND (reference sequence). The CDR3 sequence is 14 residues long. Here the CDR3 reads CASSIPGDYEKLFF. CDR3 DNA sequence: TGTGCCAGTAGTATACCCGGGGATTATGAAAAACTGTTTTTT.

This clone was observed once. The CDR3 here is CSVGDRASSEAFF. CDR3 in DNA: TGCAGCGTTGGGGACAGGGCTTCCTCTGAAGCTTTCTTT. V usage is TRBV29-1 and J usage is TRBJ1-1, with 9 bases identical to TRBD1. This CDR3 has 13 amino acids. The V gene's germline CDR1 is SQVTM and CDR2 ANQGSEA. J gave up 6 bases and V 4 bases, and 6 bases lay outside the gene matches.

V usage is TRBV11-3 and J usage is TRBJ1-1; 7 bases agree with TRBD1. In germline, CDR1 is SGHNT, CDR2 YENEEA. This CDR3 spans 15 amino acids. V lost 5 bases, J lost 1 base, and 7 bases stayed unmatched. The DNA for the CDR3 is TGTGCCAGCAGCCCCCGACAGGGACCGAACACTGAAGCTTTCTTT. Translating gives CASSPRQGPNTEAFF.

V and J are TRBV7-8 and TRBJ1-5; 9 positions agree with TRBD1. CDR1 and CDR2 (germline): SGHVS, FQNEAQ. V shed 5 bases and J 0 bases; nucleotides not matched to a gene: 11. CDR3 length: 18 amino acids. The CDR3 here is CASSVGQGVSYSNQPQHF. The CDR3 DNA sequence: TGTGCCAGCAGCGTGGGACAGGGAGTCTCCTATAGCAATCAGCCCCAGCATTTT.

This clone was detected once. The rearrangement links TRBV4-2 to TRBJ1-2; D may be TRBD1 (5 bases). V was pared by 0 bases and J by 5 bases, with 13 bases between. The CDR3 length is 15 residues. CDR1 and CDR2 (germline): LGHNA, YNFKEQ. The CDR3 reads CASSQDGDGRYGYTF. The CDR3 region has the DNA TGTGCCAGCAGCCAAGACGGGGACGGGAGATATGGCTACACCTTC.

Here the CDR3 DNA reads TGTGCCAGCAGTTACTCGAACTCTGAGAGTCGCTACACCTTC. This translates into CASSYSNSESRYTF. This chain joins TRBV6-6 and TRBJ1-2; no clear D gene. The CDR3 has 14 residues. Trimming took 0 bases from V and 9 from J, leaving 14 bases between them. Germline V lookup: CDR1 MNHNY, CDR2 SVGAGI (reference sequence).

On this clone: Within the sample, other DNA sequences also encode this same CDR3. The V gene is TRBV30, the J gene TRBJ1-5, with D hard to call. V was shortened by 0 bases and J by 2 bases, with 8 bases between the two germline ends. This CDR3 comprises 14 residues. Germline V lookup: CDR1 GTSNPN, CDR2 SVGIG (reference sequence). The DNA of the CDR3 is TGTGCCTGGAGTGTACCCGGGGGCAATCAGCCCCAGCATTTT. Encoded protein: CAWSVPGGNQPQHF.

This clone was detected only a few times. The J gene is TRBJ1-5, the V gene TRBV18, with D hard to call. With 3 bases removed from V and 5 bases from J, the gap between germline ends came to 11 bases. The CDR3 contains 14 residues. In germline, CDR1 is KGHSH, CDR2 LQKENI. In DNA, the CDR3 is TGTGCCAGCTCACCCTCAGGAGGCGATCAGCCCCAGCATTTT. It translates to CASSPSGGDQPQHF.